This TCR beta chain was sequenced for a study of T cell changes during pregnancy in multiple sclerosis. The CDR3 runs 16 residues. In germline, CDR1 is SGHVS, CDR2 FQNEAQ. J was trimmed by 1 base and V by 5 bases; bases with no gene match: 5. Using immunoSEQ multiplex PCR, the repertoire was profiled, and TCRdb retains in-frame clones only, with some absent. The sample has 45,000 to 55,000 clones, just over 85% seen once. V gene TRBV7-8 combines with J gene TRBJ2-1, with 10 nucleotides matching TRBD2. Sample: CD4+ T cells from peripheral blood mononuclear cells, taken in the second trimester of pregnancy. This receptor was obtained from a female donor with multiple sclerosis, enrolled in a pregnancy study. The CDR3 reads CASSPSGSQSYNEQFF. Here the CDR3 DNA reads TGTGCCAGCAGCCCTAGCGGGAGTCAATCCTACAATGAGCAGTTCTTC.